A selection of T cell receptor beta chains follows, all from one sample in a study of blood T cell repertoires in COVID-19. Method: immunoSEQ multiplex PCR; TCRdb's copy keeps in-frame clones and lacks some. The sample lists fewer than 60,000 clones, approximately 80% seen once, with approximately 7% in the top ten. Sequenced input: peripheral blood. The receptors come from a man aged 65-85 years with active COVID-19. CDR3s include the opening cysteine and the closing phenylalanine or tryptophan. Each record gives: D gene, V gene, CDR3 length, clone size, J gene, CDR3 protein, CDR3 DNA. The D gene is left open where the match is weak. For some rows the clone size is stated as once, few or many, or as a class when expanded; others skip it.

d_call: NA
v_call: TRBV9
cdr3_length: 11
clone_size: medium-sized
j_call: TRBJ2-2
cdr3_aa: CASTNTGELFF
cdr3_nt: TGTGCCAGCACTAACACCGGGGAGCTGTTTTTT

d_call: TRBD2
v_call: TRBV6-6
cdr3_length: 14
clone_size: once
j_call: TRBJ2-5
cdr3_aa: CASSLAGEQETQYF
cdr3_nt: TGTGCCAGCAGTTTAGCGGGGGAACAAGAGACCCAGTACTTC

d_call: TRBD1
v_call: TRBV19
cdr3_length: 17
clone_size: NA
j_call: TRBJ1-2
cdr3_aa: CASSIKSGQGAPRGYTF
cdr3_nt: TGTGCCAGTAGTATTAAGTCGGGACAGGGGGCCCCTCGCGGCTACACCTTC

d_call: NA
v_call: TRBV11-3
cdr3_length: 14
clone_size: few
j_call: TRBJ2-2
cdr3_aa: CASSSQGVAGELFF
cdr3_nt: TGTGCCAGCAGCTCACAGGGAGTGGCCGGGGAGCTGTTTTTT

d_call: NA
v_call: TRBV11-3
cdr3_length: 17
clone_size: NA
j_call: TRBJ2-5
cdr3_aa: CASSPQSLGRGLETQYF
cdr3_nt: TGTGCCAGCAGCCCCCAATCTTTGGGAAGGGGATTGGAGACCCAGTACTTC

d_call: TRBD1
v_call: TRBV30
cdr3_length: 11
clone_size: NA
j_call: TRBJ1-1
cdr3_aa: CASQGYTEAFF
cdr3_nt: TGTGCCTCACAGGGGTACACTGAAGCTTTCTTT

d_call: TRBD1
v_call: TRBV30
cdr3_length: 14
clone_size: NA
j_call: TRBJ1-2
cdr3_aa: CAWDVAGGRSGYTF
cdr3_nt: TGTGCCTGGGATGTAGCAGGGGGGCGTTCTGGCTACACCTTC

d_call: TRBD2
v_call: TRBV5-1
cdr3_length: 16
clone_size: NA
j_call: TRBJ2-1
cdr3_aa: CASSPRGGQYNNEQFF
cdr3_nt: TGCGCCAGCAGCCCACGCGGGGGGCAATATAACAATGAGCAGTTCTTC

d_call: TRBD2
v_call: TRBV6-2/TRBV6-3
cdr3_length: 15
clone_size: once
j_call: TRBJ2-5
cdr3_aa: CASSTPAGDQETQYF
cdr3_nt: TGTGCCAGCAGTACACCAGCGGGGGACCAAGAGACCCAGTACTTC

d_call: TRBD1
v_call: TRBV4-3
cdr3_length: 15
clone_size: NA
j_call: TRBJ2-7
cdr3_aa: CASSQDRDSSYEQYF
cdr3_nt: TGCGCCAGCAGCCAAGATCGGGACAGCTCCTACGAGCAGTACTTC

d_call: NA
v_call: TRBV4-1
cdr3_length: 15
clone_size: NA
j_call: TRBJ2-7
cdr3_aa: CASSHSKEGIYEQYF
cdr3_nt: TGCGCCAGCAGCCATTCCAAGGAGGGAATCTACGAGCAGTACTTC

d_call: TRBD1
v_call: TRBV28
cdr3_length: 16
clone_size: few
j_call: TRBJ2-2
cdr3_aa: CASIPPGQENTGELFF
cdr3_nt: TGTGCCAGCATTCCCCCGGGACAGGAGAACACCGGGGAGCTGTTTTTT

d_call: NA
v_call: TRBV7-9
cdr3_length: 15
clone_size: NA
j_call: TRBJ1-1
cdr3_aa: CASSLVSGKVNEAFF
cdr3_nt: TGTGCCAGCAGCTTAGTGTCAGGGAAGGTGAATGAAGCTTTCTTT

d_call: TRBD2
v_call: TRBV25-1
cdr3_length: 14
clone_size: NA
j_call: TRBJ2-7
cdr3_aa: CASSEWGGAYEQYF
cdr3_nt: TGTGCCAGCAGTGAGTGGGGGGGTGCCTACGAGCAGTACTTC

d_call: NA
v_call: TRBV12-3/TRBV12-4
cdr3_length: 13
clone_size: NA
j_call: TRBJ2-6
cdr3_aa: CASSPGEANVLTF
cdr3_nt: TGTGCCAGCAGCCCAGGGGAGGCCAACGTCCTGACTTTC

d_call: NA
v_call: TRBV7-9
cdr3_length: 12
clone_size: NA
j_call: TRBJ1-1
cdr3_aa: CASSFMNTEAFF
cdr3_nt: TGTGCCAGCAGTTTCATGAACACTGAAGCTTTCTTT

d_call: TRBD2
v_call: TRBV9
cdr3_length: 19
clone_size: NA
j_call: TRBJ2-1
cdr3_aa: CASSAGTSGGRSSYNEQFF
cdr3_nt: TGTGCCAGCAGCGCAGGGACTAGCGGGGGCCGGAGCTCCTACAATGAGCAGTTCTTC

d_call: TRBD2
v_call: TRBV5-1
cdr3_length: 15
clone_size: NA
j_call: TRBJ2-3
cdr3_aa: CASSLSLADTDTQYF
cdr3_nt: TGCGCCAGCAGCTTGTCACTAGCGGACACAGATACGCAGTATTTT

d_call: NA
v_call: TRBV5-8
cdr3_length: 15
clone_size: NA
j_call: TRBJ1-2
cdr3_aa: CASSNTGSWGYGYTF
cdr3_nt: TGTGCCAGCAGCAACACAGGGTCCTGGGGCTATGGCTACACCTTC

d_call: TRBD1
v_call: TRBV7-9
cdr3_length: 14
clone_size: NA
j_call: TRBJ1-3
cdr3_aa: CASSLTGTGNTIYF
cdr3_nt: TGTGCCAGCAGCCTGACAGGGACTGGAAACACCATATATTTT

d_call: TRBD2
v_call: TRBV6-6
cdr3_length: 15
clone_size: NA
j_call: TRBJ2-1
cdr3_aa: CASSTGTSLNNEQFF
cdr3_nt: TGTGCCAGCAGTACCGGGACTAGCCTCAACAATGAGCAGTTCTTC

d_call: TRBD1
v_call: TRBV28
cdr3_length: 15
clone_size: NA
j_call: TRBJ2-5
cdr3_aa: CASSRGTGRAETQYF
cdr3_nt: TGTGCCAGCAGTCGGGGGACAGGTAGAGCAGAGACCCAGTACTTC

d_call: TRBD2
v_call: TRBV9
cdr3_length: 19
clone_size: NA
j_call: TRBJ2-6
cdr3_aa: CASSVHSGGILSGANVLTF
cdr3_nt: TGTGCCAGCAGCGTACACAGCGGGGGGATACTCTCTGGGGCCAACGTCCTGACTTTC

d_call: NA
v_call: TRBV14
cdr3_length: 15
clone_size: NA
j_call: TRBJ2-1
cdr3_aa: CASSREGFPYNEQFF
cdr3_nt: TGTGCCAGCAGCCGTGAGGGCTTCCCCTACAATGAGCAGTTCTTC

d_call: NA
v_call: TRBV12-3/TRBV12-4
cdr3_length: 13
clone_size: NA
j_call: TRBJ1-6
cdr3_aa: CASSSRVNSPLHF
cdr3_nt: TGTGCCAGCAGTTCCAGGGTGAATTCACCCCTCCACTTT

d_call: TRBD1
v_call: TRBV4-1
cdr3_length: 15
clone_size: NA
j_call: TRBJ1-1
cdr3_aa: CASSQVTGSNTEAFF
cdr3_nt: TGCGCCAGCAGCCAAGTGACAGGGAGCAACACTGAAGCTTTCTTT

d_call: NA
v_call: TRBV9
cdr3_length: 15
clone_size: NA
j_call: TRBJ1-1
cdr3_aa: CASSVAPGQGTEAFF
cdr3_nt: TGTGCCAGCAGCGTAGCCCCAGGGCAGGGCACTGAAGCTTTCTTT

d_call: NA
v_call: TRBV19
cdr3_length: 14
clone_size: NA
j_call: TRBJ1-1
cdr3_aa: CASSIDTRRGEAFF
cdr3_nt: TGTGCCAGTAGTATAGATACCCGACGGGGTGAAGCTTTCTTT

d_call: TRBD2
v_call: TRBV7-3
cdr3_length: 15
clone_size: once
j_call: TRBJ2-1
cdr3_aa: CASSASGGFYNEQFF
cdr3_nt: TGTGCCAGCAGCGCTAGCGGGGGCTTCTACAATGAGCAGTTCTTC

d_call: TRBD1
v_call: TRBV3-1/TRBV3-2
cdr3_length: 16
clone_size: NA
j_call: TRBJ2-5
cdr3_aa: CASSPLPGQNQETQYF
cdr3_nt: TGTGCCAGCAGCCCCCTACCGGGACAGAACCAAGAGACCCAGTACTTC

d_call: NA
v_call: TRBV5-4
cdr3_length: 15
clone_size: NA
j_call: TRBJ1-6
cdr3_aa: CASSTGSSYNSPLHF
cdr3_nt: TGTGCCAGCAGTACGGGGAGCTCCTATAATTCACCCCTCCACTTT

d_call: NA
v_call: TRBV4-1
cdr3_length: 15
clone_size: NA
j_call: TRBJ1-6
cdr3_aa: CASSQKDSYNSPLHF
cdr3_nt: TGCGCCAGCAGCCAAAAGGACAGCTATAATTCACCCCTCCACTTT